The rows below give T cell receptor beta chains drawn from one sample of a study of cytomegalovirus exposure and HLA in healthy donors. The protocol was immunoSEQ multiplex PCR, while the TCRdb copy is restricted to in-frame clones and leaves out a portion. The table has approximately 170,000 clones, over 80% seen once. Sequencing was done on a sample of PBMCs. The receptors derive from a boy aged 2-9 years in good health and CMV-seronegative. Both conserved end residues are trimmed from each CDR3. Only some rows state a clone size, as once, few, many or a class for expanded clones.

clone size	V gene	J gene	CDR3 protein
.	TRBV9	TRBJ2-2	ASKGPATGELF
.	TRBV23-1	TRBJ1-3	ASSQVSARDRAYSSGNTIY
once	TRBV2	TRBJ1-1	ASSEFRGDRGGAEAF
.	TRBV29-1	TRBJ1-6	SATGGLDSPLH
.	TRBV6-5	TRBJ2-7	ASSLGTTYEQY
.	TRBV19	TRBJ2-3	ASSIYGGRGTDTQY
few	TRBV5-4	TRBJ2-3	ASSSPGTTTDTQY
.	TRBV18	TRBJ2-1	ASSPRPGGNQYEQF
.	TRBV19	TRBJ2-3	ASSIRTSGGLTDTQY
few	TRBV30	TRBJ2-6	AWRQGASQSGANVLT
.	TRBV19	TRBJ1-5	ASSQDRGNQPQH
.	TRBV18	TRBJ2-7	ASSPGQGFHEQY
.	TRBV12-5	TRBJ2-1	ASGLVILRRDSYNEQF
.	TRBV30	TRBJ1-6	AWDPRSGPLH
.	TRBV19	TRBJ2-3	ASRRQEGTDTQY
.	TRBV7-9	TRBJ2-7	ASSLATSGSAYEQY
few	TRBV7-8	TRBJ2-7	ASSSSDSLSYEQY
.	TRBV6-5	TRBJ1-2	ASSPDRDYGYT
.	TRBV6-5	TRBJ2-5	ASSYSEAGAKETQY
.	TRBV5-1	TRBJ1-2	ASSLGAGGQGIGYT
.	TRBV5-1	TRBJ1-3	ASSLDPGPSSGNTIY
.	TRBV5-6	TRBJ2-1	ASSLAGGLYNEQF
.	TRBV27	.	ASSLSAYSGEEPYEQY
.	TRBV2	TRBJ2-4	ASSLTGAENIQY
.	TRBV9	TRBJ1-3	ASSVGPGGTSGNTIY
.	TRBV9	TRBJ2-3	ASSVQSGDTQY
.	TRBV7-9	TRBJ1-2	ASSRQVYGYT
.	TRBV5-6	TRBJ2-5	ASSYGARGGIQETQY
once	TRBV6-1	TRBJ1-1	ASSESTAWGTEAF
.	TRBV29-1	.	SVPGQGAYEQY
.	TRBV6-5	TRBJ1-1	ASSSHSLNTEAF
.	TRBV7-2	TRBJ2-1	ASSQQGTSGRAMDNEQF
.	TRBV6-5	TRBJ2-3	ASSFLRTSGRDTQY
once	TRBV5-1	TRBJ2-5	ASRDSGTSETQY
.	TRBV11-1	TRBJ2-7	ASSLFFGREQGNEQY
.	TRBV5-6	TRBJ1-1	ASSFDGPQGAFTEAF
.	TRBV5-4	TRBJ2-3	ASSSGLRSDTQY
.	TRBV5-1	TRBJ2-5	ASSLGTSQETQY
.	TRBV19	TRBJ1-2	ASRGHRDRGPWGYGYT
.	TRBV7-9	TRBJ2-2	ASRREGADTGELF
.	TRBV29-1	TRBJ2-2	SVGDTGELF
.	TRBV19	TRBJ1-5	ASSQRQGLNQPQH
.	TRBV9	TRBJ1-2	ASSVLAGNGYT
.	TRBV9	TRBJ1-3	ASSVSSDRTGNTIY
.	TRBV2	TRBJ1-4	ASREVQGGATNEKLF
.	TRBV25-1	TRBJ2-7	ASSESGFWGQGGEQY
.	TRBV6-5	TRBJ1-6	ASSNSRPLPLH
.	TRBV7-9	TRBJ2-1	ASSLLISGGYNEQF
.	TRBV18	TRBJ2-1	ASSPQLHNEQF
.	TRBV9	TRBJ2-1	ASSRRGTGMNNEQF
.	TRBV7-6	TRBJ1-1	ASSTDSNTEAF